This T cell receptor beta chain was sequenced during a study of blood T cells in healthy people across ages. The germline V and J ends were trimmed by 5 bases and 1 base, with 14 bases remaining between them. The CDR3 loop spans 15 amino acids. Germline V gene sequence: CDR1 SGHTA, CDR2 FQGNSA. The use of a sample-barcoded 5' primer and a J-beta primer mix characterized a second PCR of roughly 6 to 12 cycles. TCRdb analysed the 5' RACE reads with MiXCR anew, one entry per CDR3 protein. The sample yields hundreds of thousands of distinct CDR3 sequences, roughly 25% seen once. These same data were also listed under a study on T cells of mothers and their children. That investigation notes: At 1.5 ug per 15 ul, all of the extracted RNA went into cDNA synthesis.

Material: blood. The sequence was collected from a boy aged 5-17 years in good health. The rearrangement links TRBV7-2 to TRBJ1-2; tentatively, D is TRBD1 (5 bases). The CDR3 DNA is TGTGCCAGCAGCCCCGGGGCAGGGAATAACTATGGCTACACCTTC. This codes for CASSPGAGNNYGYTF.